The T cell receptor beta chain described here comes from a study of T cell changes during pregnancy in multiple sclerosis. Generated by immunoSEQ multiplex PCR, the TCRdb table keeps only in-frame clones and is missing some. The data contain 60,000 to 75,000 clones, 92% of them singletons. Germline CDR1 is GTSNPN and CDR2 is SVGIG (reference sequence). With 0 bases clipped from V and 3 bases from J, the junction kept 5 bases outside the gene matches. The CDR3 consists of 14 residues. The origin of this receptor is a female donor with multiple sclerosis, enrolled in a pregnancy study. This sequence joins TRBV30 and TRBJ2-7; 7 bases are shared with TRBD1. This specimen was peripheral blood, taken after pregnancy. The CDR3 DNA reads as TGTGCCTGGAGTGTACCCGGGACAGACTACGAGCAGTACTTC. It encodes CAWSVPGTDYEQYF.